The TCR beta chain under discussion was sequenced for a study of technical replicates of blood from a handful of donors. CDR3 length equals 14 residues. CDR1 SGDLS and CDR2 YYNGEE come from the germline V gene. V was clipped by 4 bases and J by 0 bases, with 11 bases between them. The data were produced by immunoSEQ multiplex PCR, yet TCRdb's version contains in-frame clones alone and is incomplete. The table includes around 98,000 clones, about 94% detected once. This chain uses TRBV9 with TRBJ2-7, with a possible D match to TRBD1 (5 bases). Material for sequencing was T cells isolated from PBMCs. This sequence originates from a human donor in good health. The CDR3 DNA follows: TGTGCCAGCAGCCTCCAAGACAGCTCCTACGAGCAGTACTTC. It yields the protein CASSLQDSSYEQYF.